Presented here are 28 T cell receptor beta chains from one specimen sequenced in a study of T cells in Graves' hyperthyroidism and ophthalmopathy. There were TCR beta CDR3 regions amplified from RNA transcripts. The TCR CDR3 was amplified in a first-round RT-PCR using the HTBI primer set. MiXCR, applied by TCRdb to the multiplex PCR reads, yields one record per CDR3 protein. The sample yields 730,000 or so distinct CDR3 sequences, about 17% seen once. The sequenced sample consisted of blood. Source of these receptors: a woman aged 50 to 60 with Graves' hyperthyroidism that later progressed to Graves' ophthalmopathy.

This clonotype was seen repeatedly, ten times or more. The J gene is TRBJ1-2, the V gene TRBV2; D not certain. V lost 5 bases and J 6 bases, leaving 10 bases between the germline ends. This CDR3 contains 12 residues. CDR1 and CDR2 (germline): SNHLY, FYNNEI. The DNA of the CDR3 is TGTGCCAGCAGTTTTACAAGGGATGGCTACACCTTC. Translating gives CASSFTRDGYTF. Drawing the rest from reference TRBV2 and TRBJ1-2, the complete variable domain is EPEVTQTPSHQVTQMGQEVILRCVPISNHLYFYWYRQILGQKVEFLVSFYNNEISEKSEIFDDQFSVERPDGSNFTLKIRSTKLEDSAMYFCASSFTRDGYTFGSGTRLTVV.

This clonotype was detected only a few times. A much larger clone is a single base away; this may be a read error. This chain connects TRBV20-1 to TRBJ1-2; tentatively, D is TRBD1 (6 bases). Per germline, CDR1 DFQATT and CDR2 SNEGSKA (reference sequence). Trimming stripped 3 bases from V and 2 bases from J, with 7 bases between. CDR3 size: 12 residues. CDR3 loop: CSARDSNYGYTF. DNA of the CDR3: TGCAGTGCTAGGGACAGCAACTATGGCTACACCTTC.

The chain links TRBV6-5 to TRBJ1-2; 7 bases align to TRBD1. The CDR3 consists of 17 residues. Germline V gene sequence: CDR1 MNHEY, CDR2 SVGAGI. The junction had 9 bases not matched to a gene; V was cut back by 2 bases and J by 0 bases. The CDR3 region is CASSYRPGQEANYGYTF. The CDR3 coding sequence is TGTGCCAGCAGTTACCGGCCAGGACAGGAGGCTAACTATGGCTACACCTTC.

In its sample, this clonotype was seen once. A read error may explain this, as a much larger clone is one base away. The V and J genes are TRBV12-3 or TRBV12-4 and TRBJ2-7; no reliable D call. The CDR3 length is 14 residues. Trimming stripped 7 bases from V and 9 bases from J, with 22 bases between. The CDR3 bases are TGTGCCAGCACCCCCGACCCCTCCTGGGAAGGGCAGTACTTC. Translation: CASTPDPSWEGQYF.

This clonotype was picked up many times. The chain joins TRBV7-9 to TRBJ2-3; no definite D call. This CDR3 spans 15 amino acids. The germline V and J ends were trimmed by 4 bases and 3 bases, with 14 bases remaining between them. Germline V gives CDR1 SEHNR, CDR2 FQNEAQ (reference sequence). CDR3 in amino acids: CASSSSGLGTDTQYF. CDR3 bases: TGTGCCAGCAGCTCTTCGGGCCTGGGGACAGATACGCAGTATTTT.

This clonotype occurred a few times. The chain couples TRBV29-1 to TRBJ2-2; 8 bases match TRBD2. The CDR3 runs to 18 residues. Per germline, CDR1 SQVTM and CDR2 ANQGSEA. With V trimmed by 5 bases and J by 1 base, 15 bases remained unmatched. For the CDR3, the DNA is TGCAGCGTTCCGAGATCACCTTATAGCGGGGTGAACACCGGGGAGCTGTTTTTT. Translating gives CSVPRSPYSGVNTGELFF.

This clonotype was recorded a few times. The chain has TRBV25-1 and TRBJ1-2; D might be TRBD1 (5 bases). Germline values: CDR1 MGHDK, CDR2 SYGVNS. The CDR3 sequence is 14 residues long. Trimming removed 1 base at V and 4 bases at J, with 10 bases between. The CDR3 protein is CASSESVRVYGYTF. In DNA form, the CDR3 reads TGTGCCAGCAGTGAATCTGTCAGGGTCTATGGCTACACCTTC.

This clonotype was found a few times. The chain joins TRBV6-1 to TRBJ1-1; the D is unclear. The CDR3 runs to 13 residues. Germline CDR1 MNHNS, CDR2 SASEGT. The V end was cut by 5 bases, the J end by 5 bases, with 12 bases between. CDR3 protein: CASSPAPGTEAFF. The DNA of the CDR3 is TGTGCCAGCAGTCCGGCCCCTGGGACTGAAGCTTTCTTT.

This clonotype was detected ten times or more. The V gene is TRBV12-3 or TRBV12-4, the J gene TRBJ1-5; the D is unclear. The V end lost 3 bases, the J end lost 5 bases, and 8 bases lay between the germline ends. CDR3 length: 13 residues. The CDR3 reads CASSFSRDQPQHF. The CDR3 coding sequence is TGTGCCAGCAGTTTCTCAAGGGATCAGCCCCAGCATTTT.

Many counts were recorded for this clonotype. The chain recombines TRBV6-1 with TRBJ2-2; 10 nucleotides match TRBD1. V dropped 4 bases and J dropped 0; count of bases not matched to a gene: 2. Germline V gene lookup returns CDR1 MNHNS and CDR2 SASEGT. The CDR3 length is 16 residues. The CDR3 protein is CASSGGQGANTGELFF. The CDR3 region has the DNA TGTGCCAGCAGTGGAGGACAGGGGGCGAACACCGGGGAGCTGTTTTTT.

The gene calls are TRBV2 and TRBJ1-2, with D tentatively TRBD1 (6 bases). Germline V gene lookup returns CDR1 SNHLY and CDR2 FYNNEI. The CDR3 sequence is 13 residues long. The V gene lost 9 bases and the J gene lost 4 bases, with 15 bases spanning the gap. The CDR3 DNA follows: TGTGCCAGTTGGGACATAGGACCCTATGGCTACACCTTC. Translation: CASWDIGPYGYTF.

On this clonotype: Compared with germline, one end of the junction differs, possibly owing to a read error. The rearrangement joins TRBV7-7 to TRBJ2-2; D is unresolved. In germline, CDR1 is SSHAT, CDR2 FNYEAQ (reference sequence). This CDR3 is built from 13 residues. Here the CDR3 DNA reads TGTGCTAGCAGACCCGATAACACCGGGGAGCTGTTTTTT. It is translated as CASRPDNTGELFF.

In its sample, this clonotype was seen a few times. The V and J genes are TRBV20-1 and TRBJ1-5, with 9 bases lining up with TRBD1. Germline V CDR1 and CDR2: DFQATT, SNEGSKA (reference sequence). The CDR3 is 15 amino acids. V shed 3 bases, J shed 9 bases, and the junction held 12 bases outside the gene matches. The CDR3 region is CSARDGQGHHRPQHF. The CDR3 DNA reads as TGCAGTGCTAGGGATGGACAGGGGCACCATAGGCCCCAGCATTTT.

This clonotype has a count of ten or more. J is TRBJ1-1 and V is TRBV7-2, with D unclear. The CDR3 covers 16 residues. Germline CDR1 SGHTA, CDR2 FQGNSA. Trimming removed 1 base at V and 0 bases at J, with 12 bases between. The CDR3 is CASSLEGPTMNTEAFF. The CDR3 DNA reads TGTGCCAGCAGCTTAGAGGGTCCCACTATGAACACTGAAGCTTTCTTT.

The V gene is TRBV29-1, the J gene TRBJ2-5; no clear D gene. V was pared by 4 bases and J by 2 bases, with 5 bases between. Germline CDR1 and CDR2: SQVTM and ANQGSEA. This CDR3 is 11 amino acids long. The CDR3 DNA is TGCAGCGTTGTTGAGCAAGAGACCCAGTACTTC. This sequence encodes CSVVEQETQYF.

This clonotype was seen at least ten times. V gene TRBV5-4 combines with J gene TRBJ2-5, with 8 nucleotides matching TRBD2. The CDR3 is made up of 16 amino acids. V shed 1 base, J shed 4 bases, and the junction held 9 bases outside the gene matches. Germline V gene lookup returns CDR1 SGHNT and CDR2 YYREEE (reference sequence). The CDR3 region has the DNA TGTGCCAGCAGCTTGAACTCCGGGGGGGCCCCAGAGACCCAGTACTTC. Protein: CASSLNSGGAPETQYF.

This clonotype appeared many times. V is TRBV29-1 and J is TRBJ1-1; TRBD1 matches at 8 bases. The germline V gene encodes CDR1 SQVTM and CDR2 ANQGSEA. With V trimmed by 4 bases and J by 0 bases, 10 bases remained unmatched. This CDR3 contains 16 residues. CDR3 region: CSVGRGDRGLNTEAFF. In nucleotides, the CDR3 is TGCAGCGTTGGAAGGGGCGACAGGGGTCTGAACACTGAAGCTTTCTTT.

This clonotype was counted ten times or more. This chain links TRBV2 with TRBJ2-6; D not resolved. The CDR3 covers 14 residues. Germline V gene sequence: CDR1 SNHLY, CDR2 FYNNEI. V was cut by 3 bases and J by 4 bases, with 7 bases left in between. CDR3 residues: CASSDGYGANVLTF. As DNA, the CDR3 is TGTGCCAGCAGTGACGGGTACGGGGCCAACGTCCTGACTTTC.

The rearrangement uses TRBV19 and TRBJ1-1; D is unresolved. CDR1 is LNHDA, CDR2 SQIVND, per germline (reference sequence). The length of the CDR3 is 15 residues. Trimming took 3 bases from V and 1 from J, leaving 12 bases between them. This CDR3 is CASSINGLGNTEAFF. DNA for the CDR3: TGTGCCAGTAGTATTAACGGTCTCGGGAACACTGAAGCTTTCTTT.

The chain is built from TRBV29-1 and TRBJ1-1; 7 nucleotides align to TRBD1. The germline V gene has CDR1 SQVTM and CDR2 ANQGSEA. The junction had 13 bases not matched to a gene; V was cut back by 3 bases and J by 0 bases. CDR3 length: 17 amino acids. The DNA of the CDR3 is TGCAGCGTTGACAGAACTTGGGTAGACAGGGTGAACACTGAAGCTTTCTTT. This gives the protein CSVDRTWVDRVNTEAFF.

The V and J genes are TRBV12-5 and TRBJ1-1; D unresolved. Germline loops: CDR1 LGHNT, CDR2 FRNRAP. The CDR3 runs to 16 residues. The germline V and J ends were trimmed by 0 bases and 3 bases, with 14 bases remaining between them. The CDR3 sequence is CASGLVVVWEYTEAFF. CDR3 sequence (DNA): TGTGCTAGTGGTTTGGTAGTTGTGTGGGAATACACTGAAGCTTTCTTT.

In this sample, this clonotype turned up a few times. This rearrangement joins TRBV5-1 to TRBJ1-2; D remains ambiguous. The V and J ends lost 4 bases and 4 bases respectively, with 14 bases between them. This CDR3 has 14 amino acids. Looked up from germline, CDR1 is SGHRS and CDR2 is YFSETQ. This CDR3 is CASSEESGIYGYTF. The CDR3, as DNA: TGCGCCAGCAGCGAGGAGTCCGGTATCTATGGCTACACCTTC.

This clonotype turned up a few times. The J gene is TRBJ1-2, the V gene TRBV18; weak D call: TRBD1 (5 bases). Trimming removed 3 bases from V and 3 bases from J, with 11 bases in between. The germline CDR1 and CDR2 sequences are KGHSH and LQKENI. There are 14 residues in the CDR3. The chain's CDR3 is CASSPQTDYYGYTF. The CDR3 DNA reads TGTGCCAGCTCACCCCAGACAGACTACTATGGCTACACCTTC. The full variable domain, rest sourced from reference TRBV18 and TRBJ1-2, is NAGVMQNPRHLVRRRGQEARLRCSPMKGHSHVYWYRQLPEEGLKFMVYLQKENIIDESGMPKERFSAEFPKEGPSILRIQQVVRGDSAAYFCASSPQTDYYGYTFGSGTRLTVV.

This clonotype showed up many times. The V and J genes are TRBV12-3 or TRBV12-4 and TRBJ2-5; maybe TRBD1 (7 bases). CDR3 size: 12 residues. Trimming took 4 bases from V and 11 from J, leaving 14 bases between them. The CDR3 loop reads CASSSSGGTQYF. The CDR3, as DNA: TGTGCCAGCAGTTCCTCAGGGGGGACTCAGTACTTC.

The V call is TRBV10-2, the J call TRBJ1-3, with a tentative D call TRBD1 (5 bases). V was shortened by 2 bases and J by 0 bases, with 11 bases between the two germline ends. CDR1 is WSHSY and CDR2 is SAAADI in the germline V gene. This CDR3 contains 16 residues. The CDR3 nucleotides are TGCGCCAGCAGTGAGCGGGCAGGACACTCTGGAAACACCATATATTTT. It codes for CASSERAGHSGNTIYF.

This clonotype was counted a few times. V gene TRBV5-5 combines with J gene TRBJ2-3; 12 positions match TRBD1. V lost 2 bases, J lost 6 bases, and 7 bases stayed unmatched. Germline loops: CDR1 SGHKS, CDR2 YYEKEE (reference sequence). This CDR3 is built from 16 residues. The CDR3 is CASSFSGTGGRDTQYF. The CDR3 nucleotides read TGTGCCAGCAGCTTTTCCGGGACAGGGGGCAGGGATACGCAGTATTTT.

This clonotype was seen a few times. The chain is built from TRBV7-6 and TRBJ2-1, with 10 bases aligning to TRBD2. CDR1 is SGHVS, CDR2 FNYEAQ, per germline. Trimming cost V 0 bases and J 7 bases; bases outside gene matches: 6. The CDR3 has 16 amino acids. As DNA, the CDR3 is TGTGCCAGCAGCTTAGCGGGCAGCGGGGGGGCAAATGAGCAGTTCTTC. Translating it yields CASSLAGSGGANEQFF.

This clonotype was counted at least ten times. The CDR3 region is CASSPALTTEAFF. CDR3 bases: TGTGCCAGCAGTCCAGCTTTGACTACTGAAGCTTTCTTT. The chain employs TRBV12-3 or TRBV12-4 and TRBJ1-1; D is uncertain. The CDR3 extends over 13 amino acids. V gave up 5 bases and J gave up 5 bases, with 12 bases separating them.